One sample yielded the 10 T cell receptor beta chains listed below, sequenced in a study of OX40 agonist ivuxolimab in advanced cancers. Assay used: immunoSEQ multiplex PCR; TCRdb lists only in-frame clones, some missing. The sample consists of about 61,000 clones, 92% of them appearing once. The specimen comprised CD4+ or CD8+ T cells sorted from blood, sampled in a trial of the OX40 agonist ivuxolimab. These receptors were obtained from an adult with an advanced solid tumor such as melanoma, head and neck, liver or kidney cancer.

The chain recombines TRBV5-1 with TRBJ1-3; D gene uncertain. The CDR3 contains 15 residues. The V end was cut by 0 bases, the J end by 4 bases, with 11 bases between. Germline CDR1 is SGHRS and CDR2 is YFSETQ. Here the CDR3 DNA reads TGCGCCAGCAGCTTGGACAGTCTAGCAGGAAACACCATATATTTT. It yields the protein CASSLDSLAGNTIYF.

The chain recombines TRBV19 with TRBJ1-3, with D possibly TRBD1 on 6 matching bases. Trimming pared 6 bases from V and 2 bases from J, leaving 8 bases between. This CDR3 region has 13 residues. From germline, CDR1 is LNHDA and CDR2 SQIVND (reference sequence). In DNA form, the CDR3 reads TGTGCCAGTAGCCCAGGGGCTGGAAACACCATATATTTT. This codes for CASSPGAGNTIYF.

V gene TRBV6-6 combines with J gene TRBJ2-1; D might be TRBD2 (5 bases). CDR1 and CDR2 (germline): MNHNY, SVGAGI (reference sequence). Trimming removed 4 bases from V and 9 bases from J, with 13 bases in between. The CDR3 runs to 13 residues. CDR3 protein: CASSSGLPSEQFF. Here the CDR3 DNA reads TGTGCCAGCAGTTCAGGACTCCCCAGTGAGCAGTTCTTC.

The V call is TRBV4-1, the J call TRBJ2-1; D may correspond to TRBD1 or TRBD2 (7 bases each). The CDR3 runs 13 residues. V was shortened by 5 bases and J by 6 bases, with 11 bases between the two germline ends. Germline CDR1 and CDR2: MGHRA and YSYEKL. The DNA of the CDR3 is TGCGCCAGCAGCGCCAGGGGGGGCAATGAGCAGTTCTTC. It codes for CASSARGGNEQFF.

In this sample, this clone turned up a few times. The chain carries TRBV6-5 and TRBJ2-7; D call uncertain. V dropped 5 bases and J dropped 3 bases, with 11 bases sitting between them. There are 13 residues in the CDR3. Germline CDR1 MNHEY, CDR2 SVGAGI. CDR3: CASSPSLGYEQYV. As DNA, the CDR3 is TGTGCCAGCAGTCCCTCACTGGGCTACGAGCAGTACGTC.

This chain connects TRBV27 to TRBJ2-1, with D perhaps TRBD2 (5 bases). V was shortened by 6 bases and J by 4 bases, with 10 bases between the two germline ends. Germline V gene data show CDR1 as MNHEY and CDR2 as SMNVEV (reference sequence). The CDR3 runs 13 residues. The CDR3 nucleotides read TGTGCCAGCAGCCTCGGGGTTTACAATGAGCAGTTCTTC. It translates to CASSLGVYNEQFF.

V gene TRBV9 combines with J gene TRBJ2-3; D not resolved. Trimming cost V 4 bases and J 7 bases, with 10 bases left between them. This CDR3 is built from 12 residues. Germline V gene data show CDR1 as SGDLS and CDR2 as YYNGEE. This chain's CDR3 is CASSSLSNTQYF. For the CDR3, the DNA is TGTGCCAGCAGCTCCCTCAGTAATACGCAGTATTTT.

This clone has just one count. The V call is TRBV5-6, the J call TRBJ2-3, with 14 bases matching TRBD2. V lost 6 bases and J lost 5; bases outside the gene matches: 5. The CDR3 is made up of 15 amino acids. Per the germline V gene, CDR1 is SGHDT and CDR2 is YYEEEE. CDR3 DNA: TGTGCCAGCAAGACTAGCGGGGGGGCCGGAGATACGCAGTATTTT. Protein: CASKTSGGAGDTQYF.

The V and J genes are TRBV13 and TRBJ2-3, with unresolved D. Germline assignment: CDR1 PRHDT and CDR2 FYEKMQ (reference sequence). V lost 1 base and J 0 bases, leaving 8 bases between the germline ends. The CDR3 loop spans 15 amino acids. In DNA, the CDR3 is TGTGCCAGCAGCTTAGATCACGCTAGCACAGATACGCAGTATTTT. Protein sequence: CASSLDHASTDTQYF. The variable domain in full, completed from reference TRBV13 and TRBJ2-3, reads AAGVIQSPRHLIKEKRETATLKCYPIPRHDTVYWYQQGPGQDPQFLISFYEKMQSDKGSIPDRFSAQQFSDYHSELNMSSLELGDSALYFCASSLDHASTDTQYFGPGTRLTVL.

V usage is TRBV7-9 and J usage is TRBJ1-2; 8 bases align to TRBD1. Germline CDR1 reads SEHNR; CDR2 reads FQNEAQ (reference sequence). This CDR3 contains 14 residues. J lost 6 bases, V lost 3 bases, and 6 bases had no gene match. The CDR3 spells CASSFGDRRDGYTF. CDR3 coding DNA: TGTGCCAGCAGCTTCGGGGACAGGAGAGATGGCTACACCTTC.